The T cell receptor (beta chain) described here comes from a study of blood T cell repertoires in COVID-19. TCRdb's copy holds only in-frame clones and misses some; the assay was immunoSEQ multiplex PCR. The data hold 240,000 or so clones, with roughly four fifths observed a single time. As to this clone: The same CDR3 can be traced to other DNA sequences in this sample.

CDR3 length: 14 residues. V lost 2 bases and J 3 bases, leaving 9 bases between the germline ends. The germline V gene encodes CDR1 SGDLS and CDR2 YYNGEE. The chain uses TRBV9 and TRBJ1-3; D call uncertain. The receptor comes from a woman older than 75 with acute or convalescent COVID-19. The sequenced sample consisted of peripheral blood. In DNA form, the CDR3 reads TGTGCCAGCAGCGTGGGTACAGATGGAAACACCATATATTTT. Encoded protein: CASSVGTDGNTIYF.